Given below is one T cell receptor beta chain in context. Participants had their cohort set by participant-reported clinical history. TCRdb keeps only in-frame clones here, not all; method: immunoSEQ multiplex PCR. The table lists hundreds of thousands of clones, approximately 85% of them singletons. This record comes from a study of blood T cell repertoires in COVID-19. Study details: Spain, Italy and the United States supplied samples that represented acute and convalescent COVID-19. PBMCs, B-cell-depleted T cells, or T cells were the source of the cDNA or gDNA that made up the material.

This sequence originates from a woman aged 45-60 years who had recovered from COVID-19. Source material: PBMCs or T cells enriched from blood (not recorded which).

The CDR3 region is CASSLRLTGELFF. CDR3 in DNA: TGTGCCAGCAGCCTCCGACTAACCGGGGAGCTGTTTTTT. V and J are TRBV11-2 and TRBJ2-2; possibly TRBD2 for D (5 bases). Germline V lookup: CDR1 SGHAT, CDR2 FQNNGV. V lost 5 bases to trimming and J lost 5 bases, with 9 bases between them. The CDR3 has 13 amino acids. The complete variable domain, with remaining parts taken from reference TRBV11-2 and TRBJ2-2, reads EAGVAQSPRYKIIEKRQSVAFWCNPISGHATLYWYQQILGQGPKLLIQFQNNGVVDDSQLPKDRFSAERLKGVDSTLKIQPAKLEDSAVYLCASSLRLTGELFFGEGSRLTVL.